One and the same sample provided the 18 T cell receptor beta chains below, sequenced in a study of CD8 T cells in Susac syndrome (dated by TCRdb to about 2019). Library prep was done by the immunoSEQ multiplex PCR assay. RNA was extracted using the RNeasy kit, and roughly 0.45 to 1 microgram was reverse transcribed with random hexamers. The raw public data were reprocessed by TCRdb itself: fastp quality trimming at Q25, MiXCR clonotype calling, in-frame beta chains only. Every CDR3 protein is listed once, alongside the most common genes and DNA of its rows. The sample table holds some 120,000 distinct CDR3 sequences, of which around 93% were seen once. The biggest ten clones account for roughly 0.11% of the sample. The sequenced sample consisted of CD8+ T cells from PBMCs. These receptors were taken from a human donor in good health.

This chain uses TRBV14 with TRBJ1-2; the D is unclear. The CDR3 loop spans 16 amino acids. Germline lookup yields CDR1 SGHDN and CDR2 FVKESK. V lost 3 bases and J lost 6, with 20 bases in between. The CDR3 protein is CASSQSRPRAQHGYTF. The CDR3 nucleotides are TGTGCCAGCAGCCAGAGTAGGCCTCGAGCCCAACATGGCTACACCTTC.

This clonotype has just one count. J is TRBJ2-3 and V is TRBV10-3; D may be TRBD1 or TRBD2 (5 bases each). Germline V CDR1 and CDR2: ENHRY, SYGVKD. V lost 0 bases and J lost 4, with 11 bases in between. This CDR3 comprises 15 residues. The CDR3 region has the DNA TGTGCCATCAGTGAGTCCGGGGCCGGGGCAGATACGCAGTATTTT. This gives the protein CAISESGAGADTQYF.

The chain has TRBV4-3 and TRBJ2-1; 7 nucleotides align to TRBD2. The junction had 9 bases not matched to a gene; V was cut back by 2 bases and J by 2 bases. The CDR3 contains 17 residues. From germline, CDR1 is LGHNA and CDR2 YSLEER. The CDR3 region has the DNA TGCGCCAGCAGCCAAAGGGGAGCGGGATTGCCCTACAATGAGCAGTTCTTC. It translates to CASSQRGAGLPYNEQFF.

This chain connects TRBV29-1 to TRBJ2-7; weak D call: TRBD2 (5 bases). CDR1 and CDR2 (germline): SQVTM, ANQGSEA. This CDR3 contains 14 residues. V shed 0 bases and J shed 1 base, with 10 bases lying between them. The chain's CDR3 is CSVEDRAASYEQYF. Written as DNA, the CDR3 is TGCAGCGTTGAAGATCGAGCGGCTTCCTACGAGCAGTACTTC.

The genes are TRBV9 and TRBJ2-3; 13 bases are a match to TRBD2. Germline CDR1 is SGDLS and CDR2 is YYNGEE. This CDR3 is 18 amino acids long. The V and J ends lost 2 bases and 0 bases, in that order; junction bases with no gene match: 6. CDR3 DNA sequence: TGTGCCAGCAGCGTTTGGACTAGCGGGGGAACTAGCACAGATACGCAGTATTTT. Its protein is CASSVWTSGGTSTDTQYF.

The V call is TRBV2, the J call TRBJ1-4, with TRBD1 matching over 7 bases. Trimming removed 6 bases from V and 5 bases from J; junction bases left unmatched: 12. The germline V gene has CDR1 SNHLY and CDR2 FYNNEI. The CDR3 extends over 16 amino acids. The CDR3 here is CASRDLPGQLNEKLFF. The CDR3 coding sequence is TGTGCCAGCAGAGACCTACCGGGACAGTTAAATGAAAAACTGTTTTTT. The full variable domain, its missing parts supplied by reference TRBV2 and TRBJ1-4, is EPEVTQTPSHQVTQMGQEVILRCVPISNHLYFYWYRQILGQKVEFLVSFYNNEISEKSEIFDDQFSVERPDGSNFTLKIRSTKLEDSAMYFCASRDLPGQLNEKLFFGSGTQLSVL.

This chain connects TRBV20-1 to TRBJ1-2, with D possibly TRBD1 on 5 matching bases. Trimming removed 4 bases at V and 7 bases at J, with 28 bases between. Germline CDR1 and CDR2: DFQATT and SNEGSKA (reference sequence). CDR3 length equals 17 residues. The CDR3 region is CSATLGFNSPGRGGYTF. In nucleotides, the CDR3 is TGCAGTGCTACACTGGGCTTTAACTCCCCCGGAAGGGGTGGCTACACCTTC.

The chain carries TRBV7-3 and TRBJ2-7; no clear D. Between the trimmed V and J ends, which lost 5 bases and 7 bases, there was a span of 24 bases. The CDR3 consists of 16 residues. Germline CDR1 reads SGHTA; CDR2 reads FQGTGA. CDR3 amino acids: CASSPSSLVFSPEQYF. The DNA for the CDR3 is TGTGCCAGCAGCCCCTCATCCCTAGTTTTCTCTCCGGAGCAGTACTTC.

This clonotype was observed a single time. The CDR3 protein is CASSPYIANTEAFF. The CDR3 coding sequence is TGTGCCAGCAGCCCCTACATCGCGAACACTGAAGCTTTCTTT. The rearrangement uses TRBV9 and TRBJ1-1; no definite D call. Trimming stripped 4 bases from V and 1 base from J, with 11 bases between. The CDR3 extends over 14 amino acids. Germline CDR1 SGDLS, CDR2 YYNGEE.

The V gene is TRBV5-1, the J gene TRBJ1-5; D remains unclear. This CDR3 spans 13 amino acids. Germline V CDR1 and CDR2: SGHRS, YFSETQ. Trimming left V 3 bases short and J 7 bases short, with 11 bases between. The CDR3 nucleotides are TGCGCCAGCAGCTCGGGGTCTGGGCAGCCCCAGCATTTT. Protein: CASSSGSGQPQHF.

The CDR3 DNA is TGCAGTGCTAGCGGACAGAGGACTCTGGATACGCAGTATTTT. Amino acid sequence: CSASGQRTLDTQYF. J is TRBJ2-3 and V is TRBV20-1; perhaps TRBD1 as D (6 bases). The CDR3 is 14 amino acids. The germline CDR1 and CDR2 sequences are DFQATT and SNEGSKA (reference sequence). Deletions cut 3 bases from V and 6 bases from J, with 16 bases between.

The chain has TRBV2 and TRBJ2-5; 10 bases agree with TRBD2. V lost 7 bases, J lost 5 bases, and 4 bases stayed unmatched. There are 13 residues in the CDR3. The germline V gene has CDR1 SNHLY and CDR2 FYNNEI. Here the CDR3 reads CASTSGRRETQYF. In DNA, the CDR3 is TGTGCCAGCACTAGCGGGAGACGGGAGACCCAGTACTTC. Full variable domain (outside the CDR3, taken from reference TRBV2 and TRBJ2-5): EPEVTQTPSHQVTQMGQEVILRCVPISNHLYFYWYRQILGQKVEFLVSFYNNEISEKSEIFDDQFSVERPDGSNFTLKIRSTKLEDSAMYFCASTSGRRETQYFGPGTRLLVL.

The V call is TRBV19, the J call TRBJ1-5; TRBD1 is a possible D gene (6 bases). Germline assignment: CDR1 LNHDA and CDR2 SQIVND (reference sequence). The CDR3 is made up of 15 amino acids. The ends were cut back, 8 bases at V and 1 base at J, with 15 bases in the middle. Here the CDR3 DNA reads TGTGCCAGTGGGGGAGGGGGTCACAGCAATCAGCCCCAGCATTTT. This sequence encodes CASGGGGHSNQPQHF.

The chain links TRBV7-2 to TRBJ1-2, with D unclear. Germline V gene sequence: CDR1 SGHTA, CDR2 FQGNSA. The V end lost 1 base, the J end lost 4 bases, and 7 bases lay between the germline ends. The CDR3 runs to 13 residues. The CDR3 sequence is CASSLDGPYGYTF. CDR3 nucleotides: TGTGCCAGCAGCTTAGACGGGCCCTATGGCTACACCTTC.

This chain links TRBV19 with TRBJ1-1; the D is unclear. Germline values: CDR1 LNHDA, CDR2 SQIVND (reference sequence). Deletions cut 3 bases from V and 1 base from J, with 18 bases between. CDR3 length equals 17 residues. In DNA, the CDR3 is TGTGCCAGTAGTATGCCCGTCCGCATGTCCCGGAACACTGAAGCTTTCTTT. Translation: CASSMPVRMSRNTEAFF.

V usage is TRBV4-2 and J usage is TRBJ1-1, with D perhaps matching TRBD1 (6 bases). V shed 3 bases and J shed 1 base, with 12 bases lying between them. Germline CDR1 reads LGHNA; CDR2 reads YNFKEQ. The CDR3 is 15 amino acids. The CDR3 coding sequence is TGTGCCAGCAGCCACGTGACAGGAGCGAACACTGAAGCTTTCTTT. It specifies CASSHVTGANTEAFF.

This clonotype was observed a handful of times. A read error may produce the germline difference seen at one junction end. CDR3 loop: CASSLGQETQYF. CDR3 bases: TGTGCCAGCAGCTTAGGCCAAGAGACCCAGTACTTC. The rearrangement uses TRBV5-1 and TRBJ2-5; D not certain. Germline V CDR1 and CDR2: SGHRS, YFSETQ. This CDR3 is built from 12 residues.

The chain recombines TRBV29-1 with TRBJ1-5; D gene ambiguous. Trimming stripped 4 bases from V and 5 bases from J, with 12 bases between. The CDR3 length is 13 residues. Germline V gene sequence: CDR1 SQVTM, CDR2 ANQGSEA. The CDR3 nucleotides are TGCAGCGTTGGTAACTCCTTTTATCAGCCCCAGCATTTT. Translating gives CSVGNSFYQPQHF.